This T cell receptor (beta chain) is from a study of T cell responses to AZD1222 COVID-19 vaccine. Profiling relied on immunoSEQ multiplex PCR, and the TCRdb table lists in-frame clones only, not all of them. The sample carries some 180,000 clones, about nine tenths recorded once. Trimming took 0 bases from V and 8 from J, leaving 13 bases between them. Germline values: CDR1 SGDLS, CDR2 YYNGEE. The CDR3 runs to 14 residues. The specimen was peripheral blood, collected 28 days after the second AZD1222 dose. The J gene is TRBJ2-3, the V gene TRBV9, with a tentative D call TRBD2 (6 bases). The sequence derives from an adult who received the AZD1222 COVID-19 vaccine. This chain's CDR3 is CASSVASEWSTQYF. The CDR3 nucleotides are TGTGCCAGCAGCGTAGCTAGCGAGTGGAGTACGCAGTATTTT.